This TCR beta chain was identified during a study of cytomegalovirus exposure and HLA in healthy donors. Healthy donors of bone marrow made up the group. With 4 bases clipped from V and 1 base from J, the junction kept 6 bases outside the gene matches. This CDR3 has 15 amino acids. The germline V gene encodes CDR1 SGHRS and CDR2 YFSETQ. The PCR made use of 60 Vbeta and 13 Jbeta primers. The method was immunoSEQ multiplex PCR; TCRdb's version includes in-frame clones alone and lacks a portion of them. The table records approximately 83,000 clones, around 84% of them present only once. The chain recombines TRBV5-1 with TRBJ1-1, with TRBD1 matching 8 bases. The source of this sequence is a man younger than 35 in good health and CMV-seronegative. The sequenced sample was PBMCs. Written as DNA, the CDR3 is TGCGCCAGCAGCCAAACCGACAGGGGGAACACTGAAGCTTTCTTT. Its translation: CASSQTDRGNTEAFF.